This TCR beta chain was identified in a study of blood T cell repertoires in COVID-19. Sequencing used immunoSEQ multiplex PCR; TCRdb keeps in-frame clones, though not all of them. The profile shows over 65,000 clones, around 88% of them singletons. Trimming left V 4 bases short and J 8 bases short, with 17 bases between. Looked up from germline, CDR1 is ENHRY and CDR2 is SYGVKD. There are 14 residues in the CDR3. This TCR was sampled from a human donor in a cohort sampled during active COVID-19. The sequenced material came from peripheral blood. The chain couples TRBV10-3 to TRBJ1-2; D remains unclear. As DNA, the CDR3 is TGTGCCATCAGTGCCTCGCCCCGAGATAAGGGCTACACCTTC. Translating gives CAISASPRDKGYTF.